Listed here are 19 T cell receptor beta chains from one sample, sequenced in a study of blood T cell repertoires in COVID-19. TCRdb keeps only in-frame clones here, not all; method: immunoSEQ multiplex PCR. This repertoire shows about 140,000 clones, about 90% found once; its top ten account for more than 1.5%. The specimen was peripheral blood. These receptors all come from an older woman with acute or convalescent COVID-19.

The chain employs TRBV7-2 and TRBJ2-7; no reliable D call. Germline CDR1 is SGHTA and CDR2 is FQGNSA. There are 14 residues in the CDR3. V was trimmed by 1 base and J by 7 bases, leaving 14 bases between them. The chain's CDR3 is CASSLEVGLREQYF. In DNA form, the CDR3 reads TGTGCCAGCAGCTTAGAGGTGGGCCTCCGAGAGCAGTACTTC.

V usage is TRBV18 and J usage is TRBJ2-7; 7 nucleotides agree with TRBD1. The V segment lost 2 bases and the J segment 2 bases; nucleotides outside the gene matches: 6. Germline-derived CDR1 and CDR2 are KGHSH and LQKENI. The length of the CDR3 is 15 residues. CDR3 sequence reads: CASSPSLTGAYEQYF. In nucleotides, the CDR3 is TGTGCCAGCTCACCATCTTTAACAGGGGCCTACGAGCAGTACTTC.

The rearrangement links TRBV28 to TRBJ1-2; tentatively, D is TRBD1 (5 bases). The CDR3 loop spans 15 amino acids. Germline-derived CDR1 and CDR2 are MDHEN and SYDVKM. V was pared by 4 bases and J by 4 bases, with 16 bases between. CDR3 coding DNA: TGTGCCAGCAGTTATATAAGGGGCCGTGCCTATGGCTACACCTTC. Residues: CASSYIRGRAYGYTF.

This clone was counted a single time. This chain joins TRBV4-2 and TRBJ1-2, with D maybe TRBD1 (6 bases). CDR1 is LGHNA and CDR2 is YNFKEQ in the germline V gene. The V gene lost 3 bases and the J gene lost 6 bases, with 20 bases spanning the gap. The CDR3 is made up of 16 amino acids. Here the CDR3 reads CASSQTDRPLDDGYTF. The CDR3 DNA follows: TGTGCCAGCAGCCAGACCGACAGGCCCCTGGACGATGGCTACACCTTC.

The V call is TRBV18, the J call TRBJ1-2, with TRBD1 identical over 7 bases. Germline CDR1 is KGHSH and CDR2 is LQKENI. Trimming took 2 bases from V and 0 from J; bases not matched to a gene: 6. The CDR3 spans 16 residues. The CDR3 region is CASSPWDSGANYGYTF. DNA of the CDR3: TGTGCCAGCTCACCATGGGACAGCGGAGCTAACTATGGCTACACCTTC.

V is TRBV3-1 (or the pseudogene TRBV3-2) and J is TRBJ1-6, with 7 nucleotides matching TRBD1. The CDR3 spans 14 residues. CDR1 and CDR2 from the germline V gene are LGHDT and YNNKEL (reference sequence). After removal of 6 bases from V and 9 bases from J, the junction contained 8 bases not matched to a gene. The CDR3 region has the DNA TGTGCCAGCAGTCAGGGGGATTTGAGTTCACCCCTCCACTTT. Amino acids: CASSQGDLSSPLHF.

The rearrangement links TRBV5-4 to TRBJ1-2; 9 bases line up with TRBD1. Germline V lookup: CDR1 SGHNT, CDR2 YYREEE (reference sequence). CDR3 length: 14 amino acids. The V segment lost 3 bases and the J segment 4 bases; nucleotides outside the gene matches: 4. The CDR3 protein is CASSSRQGGYGYTF. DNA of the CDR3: TGTGCCAGCAGCTCGAGACAGGGGGGCTATGGCTACACCTTC.

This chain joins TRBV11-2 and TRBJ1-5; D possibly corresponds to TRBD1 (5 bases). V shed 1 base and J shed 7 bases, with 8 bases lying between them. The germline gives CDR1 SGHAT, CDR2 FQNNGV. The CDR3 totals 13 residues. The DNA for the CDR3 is TGTGCCAGCAGCTTAGCTGGGGGGCAGCCCCAGCATTTT. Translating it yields CASSLAGGQPQHF.

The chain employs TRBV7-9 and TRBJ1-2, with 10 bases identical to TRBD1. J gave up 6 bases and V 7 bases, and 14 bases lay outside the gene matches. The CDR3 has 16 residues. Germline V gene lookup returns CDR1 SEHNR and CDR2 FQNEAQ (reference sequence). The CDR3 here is CASTNTPPDRGHGYTF. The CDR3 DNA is TGTGCCAGCACCAATACCCCCCCTGACAGGGGGCATGGCTACACCTTC. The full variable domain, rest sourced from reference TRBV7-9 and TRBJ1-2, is DTGVSQNPRHKITKRGQNVTFRCDPISEHNRLYWYRQTLGQGPEFLTYFQNEAQLEKSRLLSDRFSAERPKGSFSTLEIQRTEQGDSAMYLCASTNTPPDRGHGYTFGSGTRLTVV.

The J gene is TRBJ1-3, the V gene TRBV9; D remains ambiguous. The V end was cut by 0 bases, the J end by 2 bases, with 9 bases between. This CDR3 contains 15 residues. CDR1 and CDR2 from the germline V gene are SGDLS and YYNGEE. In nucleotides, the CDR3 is TGTGCCAGCAGCGTAGGTCAGGCCCCTGGAAACACCATATATTTT. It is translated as CASSVGQAPGNTIYF.

CDR3 nucleotide sequence: TGTGCCAGCAGCTTTTGGGACAGTATGAATGAGCAGTTCTTC. Protein sequence: CASSFWDSMNEQFF. The V and J genes are TRBV11-2 and TRBJ2-1, with TRBD1 matching over 7 bases. The ends lost 3 bases at V and 7 bases at J; junction bases unmatched: 6. Germline V lookup: CDR1 SGHAT, CDR2 FQNNGV. CDR3 length equals 14 residues.

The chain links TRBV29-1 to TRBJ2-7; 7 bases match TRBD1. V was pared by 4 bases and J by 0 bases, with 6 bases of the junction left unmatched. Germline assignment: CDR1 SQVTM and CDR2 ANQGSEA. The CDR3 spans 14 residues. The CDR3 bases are TGCAGCGTTGCCCGGGACAGTGACTCCTACGAGCAGTACTTC. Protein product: CSVARDSDSYEQYF.

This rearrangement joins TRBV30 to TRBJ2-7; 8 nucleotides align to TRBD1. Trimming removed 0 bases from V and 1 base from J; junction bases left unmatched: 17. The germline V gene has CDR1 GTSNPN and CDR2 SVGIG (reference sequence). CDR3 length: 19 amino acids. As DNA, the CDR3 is TGTGCCTGGAGTGTCCGGACAGGGTTTTCTTTAACTTCGTCCTACGAGCAGTACTTC. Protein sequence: CAWSVRTGFSLTSSYEQYF.

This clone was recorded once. DNA of the CDR3: TGTGCCAGCAGTAACCCTGTACAGGGATCGGCAGATACGCAGTATTTT. Its translation is CASSNPVQGSADTQYF. This chain connects TRBV27 to TRBJ2-3, with a tentative D call TRBD1 (6 bases). The CDR3 spans 16 residues. Germline CDR1 reads MNHEY; CDR2 reads SMNVEV (reference sequence). V gave up 5 bases and J gave up 4 bases, with 19 bases separating them.

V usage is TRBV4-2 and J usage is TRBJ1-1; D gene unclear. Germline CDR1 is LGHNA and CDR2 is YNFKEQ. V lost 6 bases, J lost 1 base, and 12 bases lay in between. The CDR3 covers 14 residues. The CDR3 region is CASRFESRNTEAFF. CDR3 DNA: TGTGCCAGCAGGTTCGAGTCTAGGAACACTGAAGCTTTCTTT.

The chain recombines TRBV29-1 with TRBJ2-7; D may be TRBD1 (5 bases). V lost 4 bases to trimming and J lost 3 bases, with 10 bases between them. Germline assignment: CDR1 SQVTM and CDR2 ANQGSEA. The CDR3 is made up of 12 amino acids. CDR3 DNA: TGCAGCGTTGTTACAGGTCACTACGAGCAGTACTTC. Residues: CSVVTGHYEQYF.

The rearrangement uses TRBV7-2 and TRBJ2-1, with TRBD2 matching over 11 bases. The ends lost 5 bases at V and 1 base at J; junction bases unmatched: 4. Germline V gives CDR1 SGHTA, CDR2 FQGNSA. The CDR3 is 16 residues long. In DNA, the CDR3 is TGTGCCAGCAGCCAGACTAGCGGGGTTTCCTACAATGAGCAGTTCTTC. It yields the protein CASSQTSGVSYNEQFF.

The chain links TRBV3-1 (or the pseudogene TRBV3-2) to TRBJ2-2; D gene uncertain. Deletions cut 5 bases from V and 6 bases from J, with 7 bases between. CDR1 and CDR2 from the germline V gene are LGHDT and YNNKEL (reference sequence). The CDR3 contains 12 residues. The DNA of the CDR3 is TGTGCCAGCAGCTTCCGTGCCGGGGAGCTGTTTTTT. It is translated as CASSFRAGELFF.

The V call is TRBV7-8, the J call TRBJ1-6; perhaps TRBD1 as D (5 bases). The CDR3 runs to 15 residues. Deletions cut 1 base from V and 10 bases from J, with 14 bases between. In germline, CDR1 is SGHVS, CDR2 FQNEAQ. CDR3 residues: CASSLGSRGGSPLHF. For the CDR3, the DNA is TGTGCCAGCAGCTTAGGGTCAAGGGGTGGGTCACCCCTCCACTTT.